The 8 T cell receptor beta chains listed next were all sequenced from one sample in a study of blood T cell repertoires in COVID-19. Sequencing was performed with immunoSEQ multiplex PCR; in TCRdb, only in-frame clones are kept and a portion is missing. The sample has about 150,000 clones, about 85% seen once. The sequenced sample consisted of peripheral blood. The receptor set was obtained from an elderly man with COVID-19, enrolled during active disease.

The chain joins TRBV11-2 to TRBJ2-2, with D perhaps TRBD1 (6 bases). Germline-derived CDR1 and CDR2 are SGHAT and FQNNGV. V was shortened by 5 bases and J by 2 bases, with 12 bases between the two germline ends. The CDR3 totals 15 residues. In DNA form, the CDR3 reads TGTGCCAGCAGCCCCGGACAGCTTAACACCGGGGAGCTGTTTTTT. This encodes CASSPGQLNTGELFF.

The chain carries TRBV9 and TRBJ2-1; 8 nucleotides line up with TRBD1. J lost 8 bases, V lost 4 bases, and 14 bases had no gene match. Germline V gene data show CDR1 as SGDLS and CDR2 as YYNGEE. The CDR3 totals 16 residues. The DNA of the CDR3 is TGTGCCAGCAGCCCCTCTGTCCCGGGACAGGAGGATGAGCAGTTCTTC. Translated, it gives CASSPSVPGQEDEQFF.

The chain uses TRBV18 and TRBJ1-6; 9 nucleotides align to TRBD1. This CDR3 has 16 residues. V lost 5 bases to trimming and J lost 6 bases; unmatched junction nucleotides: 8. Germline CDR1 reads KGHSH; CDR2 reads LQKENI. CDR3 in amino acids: CASSIGQGSSNSPLHF. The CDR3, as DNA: TGTGCCAGCTCAATCGGACAGGGGAGCAGTAATTCACCCCTCCACTTT. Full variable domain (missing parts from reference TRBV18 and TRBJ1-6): NAGVMQNPRHLVRRRGQEARLRCSPMKGHSHVYWYRQLPEEGLKFMVYLQKENIIDESGMPKERFSAEFPKEGPSILRIQQVVRGDSAAYFCASSIGQGSSNSPLHFGNGTRLTVT.

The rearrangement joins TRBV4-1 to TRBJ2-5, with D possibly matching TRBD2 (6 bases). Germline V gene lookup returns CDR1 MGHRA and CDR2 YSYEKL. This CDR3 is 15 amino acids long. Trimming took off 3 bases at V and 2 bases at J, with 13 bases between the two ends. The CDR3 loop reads CASSQPGAGQETQYF. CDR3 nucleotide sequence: TGCGCCAGCAGCCAGCCCGGGGCGGGGCAAGAGACCCAGTACTTC.

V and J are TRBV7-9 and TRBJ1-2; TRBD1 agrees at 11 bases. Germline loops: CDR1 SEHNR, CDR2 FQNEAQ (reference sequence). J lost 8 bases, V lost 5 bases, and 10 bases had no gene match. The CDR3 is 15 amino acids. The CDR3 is CASSRTGGALGGYTF. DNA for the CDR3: TGTGCCAGCAGCCGGACAGGGGGCGCGTTAGGGGGCTACACCTTC.

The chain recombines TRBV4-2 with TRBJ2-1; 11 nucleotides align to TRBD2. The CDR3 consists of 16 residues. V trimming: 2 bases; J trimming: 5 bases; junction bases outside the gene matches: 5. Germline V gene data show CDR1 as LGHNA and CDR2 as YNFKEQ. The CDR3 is CASSQPTSGGDNEQFF. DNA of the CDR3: TGTGCCAGCAGCCAACCTACTAGCGGGGGTGACAATGAGCAGTTCTTC.

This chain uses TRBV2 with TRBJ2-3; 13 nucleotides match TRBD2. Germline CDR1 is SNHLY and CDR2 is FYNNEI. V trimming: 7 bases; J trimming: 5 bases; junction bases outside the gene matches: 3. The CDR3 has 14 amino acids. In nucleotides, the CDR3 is TGTGCCAGCAAAGGACTAGCGGGGGTAGATACGCAGTATTTT. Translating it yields CASKGLAGVDTQYF.

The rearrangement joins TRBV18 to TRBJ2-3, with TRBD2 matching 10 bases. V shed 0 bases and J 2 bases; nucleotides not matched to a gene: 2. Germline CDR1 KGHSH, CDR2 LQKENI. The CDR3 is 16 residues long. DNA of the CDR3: TGTGCCAGCTCACCACCGCTAGCGGGAGTCACAGATACGCAGTATTTT. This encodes CASSPPLAGVTDTQYF.